This T cell receptor beta chain came from a study of CD8+CD57+ T cells in acquired aplastic anemia. Study-wide background: Across the sorted CD4+ and CD8+ cells, DNA amounts averaged roughly 3 ug. Healthy donor CD4+ samples were sequenced to a depth that averaged roughly 9.9 million reads. Study observations and caveats: Patients and controls shared twenty-nine CD8+ CDR3 sequences. CD8+ Simpson's diversity in patients was not significantly different from that in controls.

About this clonotype: Its antigen is currently unknown. No conserved phenylalanine or tryptophan is present at the end of the CDR3, so a read error is the likely explanation. The DNA is omitted, as the CDR3 cannot be located on it reliably, and the CDR3 follows TCRdb's listing.

Including both end residues, the CDR3 is 13 amino acids long. The germline gives CDR1 SGHVS, CDR2 FNYEAQ. The study profiled TCR beta VDJ and CDR3 using genomic DNA as template. From the reads, TCRdb called clonotypes with MiXCR, one entry per CDR3 protein. In the table there are approximately 200,000 distinct CDR3 sequences, approximately 49% of which are singletons. This chain links TRBV7-6 with TRBJ1-2; the table calls TRBD1, which could not be checked here. The sequenced sample consisted of sorted CD4+, CD8+, or CD8+CD57+ T cells (not recorded which) from PBMCs. This receptor was taken from a human donor in good health, serving as a control. The CDR3 sequence: CASSLIGPGTGGV.